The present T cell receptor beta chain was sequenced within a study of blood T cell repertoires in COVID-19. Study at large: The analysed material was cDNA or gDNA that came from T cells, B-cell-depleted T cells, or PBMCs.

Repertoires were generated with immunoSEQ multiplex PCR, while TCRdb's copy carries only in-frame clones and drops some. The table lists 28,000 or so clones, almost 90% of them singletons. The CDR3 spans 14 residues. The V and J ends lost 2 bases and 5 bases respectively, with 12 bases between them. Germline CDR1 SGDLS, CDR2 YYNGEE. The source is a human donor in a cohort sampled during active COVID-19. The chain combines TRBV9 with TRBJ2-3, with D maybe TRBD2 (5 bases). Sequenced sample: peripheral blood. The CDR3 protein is CASSVGLLQDTQYF. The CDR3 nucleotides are TGTGCCAGCAGCGTCGGACTTCTGCAAGATACGCAGTATTTT.